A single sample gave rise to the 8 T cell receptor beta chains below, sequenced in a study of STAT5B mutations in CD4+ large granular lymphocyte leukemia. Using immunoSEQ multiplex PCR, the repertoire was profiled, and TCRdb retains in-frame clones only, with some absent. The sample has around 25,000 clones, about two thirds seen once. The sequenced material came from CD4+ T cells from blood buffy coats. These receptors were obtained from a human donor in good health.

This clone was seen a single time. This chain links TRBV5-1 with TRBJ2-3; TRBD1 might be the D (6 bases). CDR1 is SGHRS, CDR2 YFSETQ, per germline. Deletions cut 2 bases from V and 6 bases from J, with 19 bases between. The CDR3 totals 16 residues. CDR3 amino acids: CASSLTGTPGRDTQYF. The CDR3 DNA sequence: TGCGCCAGCAGCTTAACCGGGACACCAGGACGGGATACGCAGTATTTT.

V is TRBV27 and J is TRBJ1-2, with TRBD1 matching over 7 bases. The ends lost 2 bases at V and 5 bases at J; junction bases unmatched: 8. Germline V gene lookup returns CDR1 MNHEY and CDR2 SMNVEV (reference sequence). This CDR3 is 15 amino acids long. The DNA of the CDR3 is TGTGCCAGCAGTTTAGACCTGACAGGGAATTATGGCTACACCTTC. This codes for CASSLDLTGNYGYTF.

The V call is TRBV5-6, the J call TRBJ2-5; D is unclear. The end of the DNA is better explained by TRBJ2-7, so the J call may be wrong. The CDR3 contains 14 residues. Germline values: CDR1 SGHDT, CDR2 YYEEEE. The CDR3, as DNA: TGTGCCAGCAGCTTGGACCCAGGCTCCTACGAGCAGTACTTC. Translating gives CASSLDPGSYEQYF.

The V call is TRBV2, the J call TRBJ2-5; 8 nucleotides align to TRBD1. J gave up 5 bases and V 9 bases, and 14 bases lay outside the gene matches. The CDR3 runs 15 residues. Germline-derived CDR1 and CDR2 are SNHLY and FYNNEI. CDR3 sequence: CARGAGGASGETQYF. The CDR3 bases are TGTGCCAGAGGGGCAGGGGGCGCCTCTGGTGAGACCCAGTACTTC.

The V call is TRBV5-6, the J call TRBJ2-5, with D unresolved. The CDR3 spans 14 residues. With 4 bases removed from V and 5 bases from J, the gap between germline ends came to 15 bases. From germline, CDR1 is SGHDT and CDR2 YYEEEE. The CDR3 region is CASSHTGRVETQYF. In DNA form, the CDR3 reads TGTGCCAGCAGCCATACCGGACGCGTCGAGACCCAGTACTTC.

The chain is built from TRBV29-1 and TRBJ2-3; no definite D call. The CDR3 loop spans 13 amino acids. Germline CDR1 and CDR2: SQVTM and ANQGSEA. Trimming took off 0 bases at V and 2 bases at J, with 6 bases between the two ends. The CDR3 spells CSVEEGLTDTQYF. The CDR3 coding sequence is TGCAGCGTTGAAGAAGGGCTCACAGATACGCAGTATTTT.

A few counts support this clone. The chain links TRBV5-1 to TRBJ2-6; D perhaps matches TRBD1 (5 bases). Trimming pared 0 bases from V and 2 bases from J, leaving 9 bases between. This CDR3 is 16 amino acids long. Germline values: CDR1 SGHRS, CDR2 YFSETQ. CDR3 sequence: CASSLAPGTGANVLTF. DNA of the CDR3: TGCGCCAGCAGCTTGGCCCCAGGGACTGGGGCCAACGTCCTGACTTTC.

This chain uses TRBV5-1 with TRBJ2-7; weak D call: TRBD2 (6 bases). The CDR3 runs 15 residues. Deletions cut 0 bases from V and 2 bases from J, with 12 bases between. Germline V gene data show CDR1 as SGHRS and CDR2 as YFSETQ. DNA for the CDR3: TGCGCCAGCAGCTTGGGCCCGGGGGAGACCTACGAGCAGTACTTC. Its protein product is CASSLGPGETYEQYF.